The rows below give T cell receptor beta chains drawn from one sample of a study of beta chain features in type 1 diabetes. Clones were read by immunoSEQ multiplex PCR, and TCRdb kept only the in-frame ones, dropping some. This sample carries approximately 330,000 clones, approximately 10% of them seen once, and the ten largest clones take roughly 0.016%. Sequencing input: naive CD4+ T cells from blood. Source of these receptors: a woman in her twenties or thirties in good health. Each CDR3 is given with its conserved first and last residue. Each record gives: V gene, D gene, clone size, J gene, CDR3 DNA, CDR3 protein. A D gene is named only where the DNA matches it firmly. Clone sizes are given selectively: once, few, many, or a class where the clone is expanded.

v_call: TRBV7-6
d_call: TRBD2
clone_size: few
j_call: TRBJ2-1
cdr3_nt: TGTGCCAGCAGCCCGAGCGGGGGCAGCTCCTACAATGAGCAGTTCTTC
cdr3_aa: CASSPSGGSSYNEQFF

v_call: TRBV29-1
d_call: NA
clone_size: NA
j_call: TRBJ1-1
cdr3_nt: TGCAGCGTTCTTAGGGGGAACACTGAAGCTTTCTTT
cdr3_aa: CSVLRGNTEAFF

v_call: TRBV9
d_call: TRBD1
clone_size: few
j_call: TRBJ2-1
cdr3_nt: TGTGCCAGCAGCGTGGGACAGGGGGGATTCGATGAGCAGTTCTTC
cdr3_aa: CASSVGQGGFDEQFF

v_call: TRBV7-2
d_call: TRBD1
clone_size: NA
j_call: TRBJ2-1
cdr3_nt: TGTGCCAGCAGCTCAACAGGGGGGCCCGAGCAGTTCTTC
cdr3_aa: CASSSTGGPEQFF

v_call: TRBV9
d_call: NA
clone_size: NA
j_call: TRBJ1-2
cdr3_nt: TGTGCCAGCAGCATGCCCAGCTATGGCTACACCTTC
cdr3_aa: CASSMPSYGYTF

v_call: TRBV6-6
d_call: TRBD1
clone_size: few
j_call: TRBJ2-5
cdr3_nt: TGTGCCAGCACCCCATCAGGGGGCCGAGAGACCCAGTACTTC
cdr3_aa: CASTPSGGRETQYF

v_call: TRBV9
d_call: NA
clone_size: NA
j_call: TRBJ2-3
cdr3_nt: TGTGCCAGCAGCACAACCGGAGCGACAGATACGCAGTATTTT
cdr3_aa: CASSTTGATDTQYF

v_call: TRBV29-1
d_call: TRBD1
clone_size: few
j_call: TRBJ1-5
cdr3_nt: TGCAGCGTTGAACCATATCGGGGACAGTACAATCAGCCCCAGCATTTT
cdr3_aa: CSVEPYRGQYNQPQHF

v_call: TRBV29-1
d_call: NA
clone_size: NA
j_call: TRBJ2-1
cdr3_nt: TGCAGCGTCACTAGAGGTGGCTACAATGAGCAGTTCTTC
cdr3_aa: CSVTRGGYNEQFF

v_call: TRBV23-1
d_call: TRBD1
clone_size: NA
j_call: TRBJ1-5
cdr3_nt: TGCGCCAGCAGTCAATCCCCCCCCCATATGGACAGGGAGGGGCAGCCCCAGCATTTT
cdr3_aa: CASSQSPPHMDREGQPQHF

v_call: TRBV7-2
d_call: TRBD1
clone_size: few
j_call: TRBJ2-7
cdr3_nt: TGTGCCAGCAGCCCGGACGGGACAGGGATATACGAGCAGTACTTC
cdr3_aa: CASSPDGTGIYEQYF

v_call: TRBV5-1
d_call: TRBD2
clone_size: NA
j_call: TRBJ2-7
cdr3_nt: TGCGCCAGCAGCTTGGCGGACGGGAGGGTCCCATACGAGCAGTACTTC
cdr3_aa: CASSLADGRVPYEQYF

v_call: TRBV28
d_call: NA
clone_size: few
j_call: TRBJ2-1
cdr3_nt: TGTGCCAGCAGTTTATCTCAAACAGGGGAGGATGAGCAGTTCTTC
cdr3_aa: CASSLSQTGEDEQFF

v_call: TRBV7-9
d_call: NA
clone_size: NA
j_call: TRBJ2-3
cdr3_nt: TGTGCCAGCAGCTTAAGGACAGGCACAGATACGCAGTATTTT
cdr3_aa: CASSLRTGTDTQYF

v_call: TRBV7-3
d_call: NA
clone_size: few
j_call: TRBJ2-5
cdr3_nt: TGTGCCAGCGGGGCTTCTAGCGCGATCCTCCAAGAGACCCAGTACTTC
cdr3_aa: CASGASSAILQETQYF

v_call: TRBV30
d_call: NA
clone_size: NA
j_call: TRBJ2-3
cdr3_nt: TGTGCCTGGAGGCGTGGAGGGGATACGCAGTATTTT
cdr3_aa: CAWRRGGDTQYF

v_call: TRBV2
d_call: TRBD2
clone_size: NA
j_call: TRBJ2-3
cdr3_nt: TGTGCCATCCTATGGACTAGCGGGAGCCCAGATACGCAGTATTTT
cdr3_aa: CAILWTSGSPDTQYF

v_call: TRBV30
d_call: NA
clone_size: few
j_call: TRBJ1-4
cdr3_nt: TGTGCCTGGAGACGGTCCCCCCGAGAAAAACTGTTTTTT
cdr3_aa: CAWRRSPREKLFF

v_call: TRBV15
d_call: TRBD2
clone_size: NA
j_call: TRBJ2-7
cdr3_nt: TGTGCCACCAGCAGAGACCAACCGGGGGACTACTACGAGCAGTACTTC
cdr3_aa: CATSRDQPGDYYEQYF

v_call: TRBV7-2
d_call: TRBD2
clone_size: NA
j_call: TRBJ2-5
cdr3_nt: TGTGCCAGCAGCTTAGACCTAGCGGGAGGGCGAGAGACCCAGTACTTC
cdr3_aa: CASSLDLAGGRETQYF

v_call: TRBV15
d_call: NA
clone_size: few
j_call: TRBJ1-3
cdr3_nt: TGTGCCACCAGCACTAACTCTGGAAACACCATATATTTT
cdr3_aa: CATSTNSGNTIYF

v_call: TRBV6-5
d_call: NA
clone_size: NA
j_call: TRBJ1-1
cdr3_nt: TGTGCCAGCAGCCCAACAGGTACTGAAGCTTTCTTT
cdr3_aa: CASSPTGTEAFF